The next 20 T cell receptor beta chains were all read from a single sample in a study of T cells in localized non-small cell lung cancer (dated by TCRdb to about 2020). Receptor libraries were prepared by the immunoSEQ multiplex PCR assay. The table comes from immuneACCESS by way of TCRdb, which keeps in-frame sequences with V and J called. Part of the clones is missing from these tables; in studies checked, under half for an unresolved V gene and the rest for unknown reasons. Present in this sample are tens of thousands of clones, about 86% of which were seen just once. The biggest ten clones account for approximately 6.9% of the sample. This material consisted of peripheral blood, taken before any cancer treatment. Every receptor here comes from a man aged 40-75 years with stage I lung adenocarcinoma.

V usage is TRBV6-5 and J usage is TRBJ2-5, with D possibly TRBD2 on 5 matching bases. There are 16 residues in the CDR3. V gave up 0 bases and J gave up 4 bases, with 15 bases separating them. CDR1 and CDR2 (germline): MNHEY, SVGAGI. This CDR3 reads CASSYSGAGARETQYF. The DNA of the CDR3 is TGTGCCAGCAGTTACTCGGGCGCGGGCGCGCGAGAGACCCAGTACTTC.

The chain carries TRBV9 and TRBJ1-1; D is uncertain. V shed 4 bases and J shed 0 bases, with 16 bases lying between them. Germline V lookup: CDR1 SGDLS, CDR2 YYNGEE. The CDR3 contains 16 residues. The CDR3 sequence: CASSPWTPSLNTEAFF. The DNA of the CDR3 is TGTGCCAGCAGCCCATGGACCCCGAGCTTGAACACTGAAGCTTTCTTT.

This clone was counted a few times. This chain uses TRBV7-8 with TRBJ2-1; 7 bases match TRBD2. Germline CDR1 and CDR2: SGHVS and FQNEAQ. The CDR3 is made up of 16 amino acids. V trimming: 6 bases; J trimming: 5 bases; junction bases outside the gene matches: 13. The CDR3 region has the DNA TGTGCCAGCAGTAGGACCAGATGGGGAGGGAACAATGAGCAGTTCTTC. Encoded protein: CASSRTRWGGNNEQFF.

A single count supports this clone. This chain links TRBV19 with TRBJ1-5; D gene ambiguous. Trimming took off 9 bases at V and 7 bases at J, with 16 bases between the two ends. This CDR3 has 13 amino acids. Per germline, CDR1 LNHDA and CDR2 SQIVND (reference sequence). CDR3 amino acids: CASSPGVVQPQHF. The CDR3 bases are TGTGCCAGCAGTCCCGGGGTAGTCCAGCCCCAGCATTTT.

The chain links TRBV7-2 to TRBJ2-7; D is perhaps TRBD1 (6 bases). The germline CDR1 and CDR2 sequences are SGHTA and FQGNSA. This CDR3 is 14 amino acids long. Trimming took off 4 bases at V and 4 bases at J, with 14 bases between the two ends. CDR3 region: CASSSHRDKYEQYF. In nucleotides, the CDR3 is TGTGCCAGCAGCTCTCACAGGGATAAGTACGAGCAGTACTTC.

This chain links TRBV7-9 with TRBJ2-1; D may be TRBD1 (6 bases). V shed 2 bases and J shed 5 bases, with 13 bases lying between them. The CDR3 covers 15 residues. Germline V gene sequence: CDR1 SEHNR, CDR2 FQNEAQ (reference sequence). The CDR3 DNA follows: TGTGCCAGCAGCTTATGGACAGCCATTAACAATGAGCAGTTCTTC. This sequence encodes CASSLWTAINNEQFF.

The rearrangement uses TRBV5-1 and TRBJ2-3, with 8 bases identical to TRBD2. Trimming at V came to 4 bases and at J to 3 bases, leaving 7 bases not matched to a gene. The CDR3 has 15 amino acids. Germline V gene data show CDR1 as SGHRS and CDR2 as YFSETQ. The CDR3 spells CASSPGGPSTDTQYF. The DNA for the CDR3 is TGCGCCAGCAGCCCGGGAGGGCCTAGTACAGATACGCAGTATTTT. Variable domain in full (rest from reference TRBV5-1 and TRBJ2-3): KAGVTQTPRYLIKTRGQQVTLSCSPISGHRSVSWYQQTPGQGLQFLFEYFSETQRNKGNFPGRFSGRQFSNSRSEMNVSTLELGDSALYLCASSPGGPSTDTQYFGPGTRLTVL.

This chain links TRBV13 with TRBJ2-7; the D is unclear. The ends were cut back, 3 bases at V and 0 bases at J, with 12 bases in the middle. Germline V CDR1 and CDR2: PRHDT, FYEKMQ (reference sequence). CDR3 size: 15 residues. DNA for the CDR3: TGTGCCAGCAGCTTGCTGGGCGCTTACTCCTACGAGCAGTACTTC. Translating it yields CASSLLGAYSYEQYF.

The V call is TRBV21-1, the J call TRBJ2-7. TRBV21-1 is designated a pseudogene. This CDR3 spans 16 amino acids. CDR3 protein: CASTPPGADKKYEQYF. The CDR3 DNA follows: TGTGCCAGCACCCCCCCCGGGGCTGACAAGAAGTACGAGCAGTACTTC.

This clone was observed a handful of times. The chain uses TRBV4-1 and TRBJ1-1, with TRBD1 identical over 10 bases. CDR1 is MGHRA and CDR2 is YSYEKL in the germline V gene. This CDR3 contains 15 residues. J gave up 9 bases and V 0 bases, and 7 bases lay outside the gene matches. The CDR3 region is CASSQDHGTGVKAFF. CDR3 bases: TGCGCCAGCAGCCAAGATCATGGGACAGGGGTTAAAGCTTTCTTT.

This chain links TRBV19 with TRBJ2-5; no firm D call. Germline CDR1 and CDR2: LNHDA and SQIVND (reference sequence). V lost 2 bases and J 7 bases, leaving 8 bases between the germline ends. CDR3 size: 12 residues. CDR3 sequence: CASSILGGTQYF. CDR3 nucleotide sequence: TGTGCCAGTAGTATATTAGGTGGGACCCAGTACTTC.

CDR3 DNA: TGTGCCAGCTCACCGGACAAGAACACCGGGGAGCTGTTTTTT. This translates into CASSPDKNTGELFF. This sequence joins TRBV18 and TRBJ2-2, with a weak D call TRBD1 (5 bases). V was cut by 3 bases and J by 1 base, with 6 bases left in between. The CDR3 covers 14 residues. From germline, CDR1 is KGHSH and CDR2 LQKENI.

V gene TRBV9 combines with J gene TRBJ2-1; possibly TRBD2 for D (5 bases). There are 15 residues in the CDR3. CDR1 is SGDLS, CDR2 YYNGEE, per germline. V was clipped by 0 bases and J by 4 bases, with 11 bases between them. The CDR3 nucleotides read TGTGCCAGCAGCGTAGCGGGAATGTTGTACAATGAGCAGTTCTTC. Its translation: CASSVAGMLYNEQFF.

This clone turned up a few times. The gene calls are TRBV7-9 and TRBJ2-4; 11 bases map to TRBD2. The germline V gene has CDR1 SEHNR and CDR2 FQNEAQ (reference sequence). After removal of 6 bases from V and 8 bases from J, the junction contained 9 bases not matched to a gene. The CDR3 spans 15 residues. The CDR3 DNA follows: TGTGCCAGCAGTATCACTAGCGGGAGTGCGGACATTCAGTACTTC. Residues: CASSITSGSADIQYF.

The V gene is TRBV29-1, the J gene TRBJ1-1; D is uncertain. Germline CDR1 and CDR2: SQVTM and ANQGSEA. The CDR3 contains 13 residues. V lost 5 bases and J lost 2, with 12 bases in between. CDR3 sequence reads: CSVNGLINTEAFF. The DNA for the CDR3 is TGCAGCGTTAACGGTTTGATCAACACTGAAGCTTTCTTT. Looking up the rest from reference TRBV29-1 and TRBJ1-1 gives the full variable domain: SAVISQKPSRDICQRGTSLTIQCQVDSQVTMMFWYRQQPGQSLTLIATANQGSEATYESGFVIDKFPISRPNLTFSTLTVSNMSPEDSSIYLCSVNGLINTEAFFGQGTRLTVV.

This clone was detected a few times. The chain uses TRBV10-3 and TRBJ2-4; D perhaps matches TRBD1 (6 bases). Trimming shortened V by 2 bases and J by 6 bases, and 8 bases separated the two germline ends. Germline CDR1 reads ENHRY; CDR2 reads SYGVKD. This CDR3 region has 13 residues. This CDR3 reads CAISEIQGNIQYF. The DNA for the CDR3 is TGTGCCATCAGTGAGATACAGGGAAACATTCAGTACTTC.

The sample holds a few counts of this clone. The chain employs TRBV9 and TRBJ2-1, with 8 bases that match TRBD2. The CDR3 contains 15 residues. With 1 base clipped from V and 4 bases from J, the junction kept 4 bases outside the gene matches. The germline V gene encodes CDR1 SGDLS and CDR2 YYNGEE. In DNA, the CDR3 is TGTGCCAGCAGCGTATTTCGGGAGGGTTACAATGAGCAGTTCTTC. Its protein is CASSVFREGYNEQFF.

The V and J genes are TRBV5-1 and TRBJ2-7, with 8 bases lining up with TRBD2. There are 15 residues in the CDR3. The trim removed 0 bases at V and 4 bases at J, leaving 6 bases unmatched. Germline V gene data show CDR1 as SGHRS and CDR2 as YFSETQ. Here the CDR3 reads CASSLETSAAYEQYF. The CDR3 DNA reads TGCGCCAGCAGCTTGGAGACTAGCGCCGCATACGAGCAGTACTTC.

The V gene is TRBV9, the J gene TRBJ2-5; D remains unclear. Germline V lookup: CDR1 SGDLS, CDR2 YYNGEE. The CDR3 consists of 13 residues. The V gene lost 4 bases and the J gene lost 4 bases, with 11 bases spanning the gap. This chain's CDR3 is CASSPGPRETQYF. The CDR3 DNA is TGTGCCAGCAGCCCCGGACCGAGAGAGACCCAGTACTTC.

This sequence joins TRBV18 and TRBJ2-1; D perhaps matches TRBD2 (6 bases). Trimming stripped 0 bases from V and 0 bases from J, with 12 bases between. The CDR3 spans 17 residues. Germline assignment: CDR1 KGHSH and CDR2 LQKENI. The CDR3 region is CASSPPGERVSYNEQFF. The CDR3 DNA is TGTGCCAGCTCACCACCTGGGGAGCGGGTCTCCTACAATGAGCAGTTCTTC.